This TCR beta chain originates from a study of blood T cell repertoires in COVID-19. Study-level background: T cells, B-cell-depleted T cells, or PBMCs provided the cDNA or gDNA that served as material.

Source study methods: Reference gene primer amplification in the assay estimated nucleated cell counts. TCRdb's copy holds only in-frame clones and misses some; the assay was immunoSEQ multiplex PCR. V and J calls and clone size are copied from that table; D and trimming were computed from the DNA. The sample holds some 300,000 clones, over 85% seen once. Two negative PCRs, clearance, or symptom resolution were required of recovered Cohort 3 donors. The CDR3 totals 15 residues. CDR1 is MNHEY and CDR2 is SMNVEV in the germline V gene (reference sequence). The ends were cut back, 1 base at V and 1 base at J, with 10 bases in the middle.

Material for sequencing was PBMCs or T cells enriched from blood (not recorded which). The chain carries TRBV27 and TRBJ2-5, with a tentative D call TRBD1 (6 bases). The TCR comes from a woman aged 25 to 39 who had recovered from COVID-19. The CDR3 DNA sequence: TGTGCCAGCAGTTTATACCGGGACACCCAAGAGACCCAGTACTTC. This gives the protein CASSLYRDTQETQYF.